The rows below give T cell receptor beta chains drawn from one sample of a study of OX40 agonist ivuxolimab in advanced cancers. Generated by immunoSEQ multiplex PCR, the TCRdb table keeps only in-frame clones and is missing some. This table holds 65,000 to 85,000 clones, roughly 85% found once. The material sequenced was CD4+ or CD8+ T cells sorted from blood, taken in a trial of the OX40 agonist ivuxolimab. These receptors all stem from an adult with an advanced solid tumor such as melanoma, head and neck, liver or kidney cancer. Both conserved end residues are part of each CDR3. Each record gives: D gene, J gene, CDR3 length, V gene, clone size, CDR3 protein, CDR3 DNA. A D gene is named only where the DNA matches it firmly. Some rows mark clone size as missing; the rest say once, few, many or name a class of expanded clone.

d_gene: TRBD2
j_gene: TRBJ2-3
len: 14
v_gene: TRBV2
abundance: .
CDR3aa: CASSPAGAADTQYF
CDR3nt: TGTGCCAGCAGCCCAGCGGGAGCTGCAGATACGCAGTATTTT

d_gene: .
j_gene: TRBJ2-7
len: 14
v_gene: TRBV5-1
abundance: .
CDR3aa: CASSPGGPSLEQYF
CDR3nt: TGCGCCAGCAGCCCCGGGGGGCCGAGTCTCGAGCAGTACTTC

d_gene: .
j_gene: TRBJ1-4
len: 13
v_gene: TRBV14
abundance: .
CDR3aa: CASGLAGAEKLFF
CDR3nt: TGTGCCAGCGGCCTGGCGGGGGCGGAAAAACTGTTTTTT

d_gene: TRBD1
j_gene: TRBJ1-1
len: 22
v_gene: TRBV4-3
abundance: .
CDR3aa: CASSQDMGWIGPGGAGRTEAFF
CDR3nt: TGCGCCAGCAGCCAAGATATGGGGTGGATTGGGCCAGGGGGCGCCGGGAGGACTGAAGCTTTCTTT

d_gene: .
j_gene: TRBJ2-5
len: 14
v_gene: TRBV5-1
abundance: .
CDR3aa: CASSLGIVQETQYF
CDR3nt: TGCGCCAGCAGCTTGGGGATAGTACAAGAGACCCAGTACTTC

d_gene: .
j_gene: TRBJ1-1
len: 15
v_gene: TRBV7-2
abundance: .
CDR3aa: CASSLGPLMNTEAFF
CDR3nt: TGTGCCAGCAGCTTAGGTCCGCTAATGAACACTGAAGCTTTCTTT

d_gene: .
j_gene: TRBJ1-2
len: 12
v_gene: TRBV21-1
abundance: .
CDR3aa: CASTRTNYGYTF
CDR3nt: TGTGCCAGCACCCGCACCAACTATGGCTACACCTTC

d_gene: .
j_gene: TRBJ2-1
len: 11
v_gene: TRBV15
abundance: .
CDR3aa: CATSRGDEQFF
CDR3nt: TGTGCCACCAGCAGAGGGGATGAGCAGTTCTTC

d_gene: TRBD1
j_gene: TRBJ1-5
len: 14
v_gene: TRBV6-4
abundance: .
CDR3aa: CASRDRQGGQPQHF
CDR3nt: TGTGCCAGCAGGGATAGACAGGGGGGCCAGCCCCAGCATTTT

d_gene: .
j_gene: TRBJ1-2
len: 12
v_gene: TRBV28
abundance: .
CDR3aa: CASSLTDYGYTF
CDR3nt: TGTGCCAGCAGTTTAACAGACTATGGCTACACCTTC

d_gene: .
j_gene: TRBJ2-1
len: 16
v_gene: TRBV11-2
abundance: .
CDR3aa: CASSLEGRSSYNEQFF
CDR3nt: TGTGCCAGCAGCTTAGAAGGCCGGAGCTCCTACAATGAGCAGTTCTTC

d_gene: .
j_gene: TRBJ2-1
len: 13
v_gene: TRBV7-3
abundance: .
CDR3aa: CASSESRDNEQFF
CDR3nt: TGTGCCAGCAGCGAGTCCAGGGACAATGAGCAGTTCTTC

d_gene: .
j_gene: TRBJ2-1
len: 13
v_gene: TRBV11-2
abundance: .
CDR3aa: CASSFGSINEQFF
CDR3nt: TGTGCCAGCAGCTTCGGCAGTATCAATGAGCAGTTCTTC

d_gene: .
j_gene: TRBJ2-3
len: 12
v_gene: TRBV2
abundance: .
CDR3aa: CASSAKPDTQYF
CDR3nt: TGTGCCAGCAGCGCAAAGCCAGATACGCAGTATTTT

d_gene: .
j_gene: TRBJ2-2
len: 15
v_gene: TRBV19
abundance: once
CDR3aa: CASSMREAGDGELFF
CDR3nt: TGTGCCAGTAGTATGCGCGAGGCCGGGGACGGGGAGCTGTTTTTT

d_gene: .
j_gene: TRBJ2-5
len: 14
v_gene: TRBV9
abundance: .
CDR3aa: CASSVGPGDGEQYF
CDR3nt: TGTGCCAGCAGCGTAGGCCCGGGTGATGGGGAGCAGTACTTC